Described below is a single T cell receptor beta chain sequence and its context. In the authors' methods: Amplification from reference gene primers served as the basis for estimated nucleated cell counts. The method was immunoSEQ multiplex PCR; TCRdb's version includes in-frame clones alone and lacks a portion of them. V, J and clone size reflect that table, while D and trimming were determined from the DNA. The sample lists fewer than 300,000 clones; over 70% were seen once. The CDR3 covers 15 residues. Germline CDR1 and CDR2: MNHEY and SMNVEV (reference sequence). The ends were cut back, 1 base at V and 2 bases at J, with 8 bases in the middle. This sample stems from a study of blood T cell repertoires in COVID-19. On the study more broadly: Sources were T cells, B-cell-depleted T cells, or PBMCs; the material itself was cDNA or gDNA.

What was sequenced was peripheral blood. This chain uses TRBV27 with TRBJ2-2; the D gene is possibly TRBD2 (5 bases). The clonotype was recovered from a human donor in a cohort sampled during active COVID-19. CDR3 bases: TGTGCCAGCAGTTTATATGACTACAACACCGGGGAGCTGTTTTTT. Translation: CASSLYDYNTGELFF.